The 4 T cell receptor beta chains reported below all come from one sample, sequenced in a study of cytomegalovirus exposure and HLA in healthy donors (dated by TCRdb to between 2016 and 2019). Library generation was performed with the immunoSEQ multiplex PCR assay. For the multiplex PCR, a mixture combining 60 forward primers for TCR Vbeta segments and 13 reverse primers for TCR Jbeta segments was used. TCRdb mirrors the immuneACCESS table, restricted to in-frame sequences. Some clones are absent from its copies; in checked studies, under half trace to an unresolved V gene, and the reason for the others is unknown. Across this sample there are about 120,000 clones, with under 20% seen only once. Together, the top ten hold 2.9% of the sample. Sequencing was carried out using PBMCs. These TCRs come from a female donor in good health and CMV-seropositive.

This clone was picked up a small number of times. The gene calls are TRBV27 and TRBJ2-1, with 9 bases fitting TRBD2. The CDR3 length is 13 residues. The V gene's germline CDR1 is MNHEY and CDR2 SMNVEV (reference sequence). Trimming at V came to 4 bases and at J to 9 bases, leaving 4 bases not matched to a gene. This chain's CDR3 is CASSWTSAGEQFF. Written as DNA, the CDR3 is TGTGCCAGCAGTTGGACTAGCGCGGGTGAGCAGTTCTTC.

This clone was picked up a small number of times. The chain combines TRBV6-5 with TRBJ1-4; 7 bases agree with TRBD1. The germline gives CDR1 MNHEY, CDR2 SVGAGI. This CDR3 has 14 residues. V lost 6 bases and J lost 8; bases outside the gene matches: 9. The CDR3 spells CASRLQGFGEKLFF. The CDR3 region has the DNA TGTGCCAGCAGACTACAGGGGTTCGGGGAAAAACTGTTTTTT.

This chain connects TRBV7-2 to TRBJ2-3; D gene ambiguous. CDR3 size: 15 residues. V shed 0 bases and J shed 3 bases, with 10 bases lying between them. Per germline, CDR1 SGHTA and CDR2 FQGNSA. The CDR3 here is CASSLASPKTDTQYF. The DNA of the CDR3 is TGTGCCAGCAGCTTAGCTTCTCCTAAGACAGATACGCAGTATTTT.

The genes are TRBV9 and TRBJ2-1; D may be TRBD2 (6 bases). The germline V gene has CDR1 SGDLS and CDR2 YYNGEE. Between the trimmed V and J ends, which lost 0 bases and 3 bases, there was a span of 13 bases. The CDR3 has 16 residues. CDR3 amino acids: CASSVVSGDLYNEQFF. For the CDR3, the DNA is TGTGCCAGCAGCGTAGTTTCGGGGGATCTCTACAATGAGCAGTTCTTC. The whole variable domain, remainder taken from reference TRBV9 and TRBJ2-1, is DSGVTQTPKHLITATGQRVTLRCSPRSGDLSVYWYQQSLDQGLQFLIQYYNGEERAKGNILERFSAQQFPDLHSELNLSSLELGDSALYFCASSVVSGDLYNEQFFGPGTRLTVL.